This T cell receptor beta chain was found in a study of blood T cell repertoires in COVID-19. Study as a whole: Acute and convalescent COVID-19 specimens originated in the United States, Italy and Spain. Sources were T cells, B-cell-depleted T cells, or PBMCs; the material itself was cDNA or gDNA.

Under the authors' procedure: Reference gene primer amplification gave nucleated cell count estimates. TCRdb's copy holds only in-frame clones and misses some; the assay was immunoSEQ multiplex PCR. That table is the source of V, J and clone size, and D and trimming were worked out from the DNA. The sample has tens of thousands of clones, just over 85% seen once; the top ten hold approximately 7%. The germline V gene has CDR1 LNHDA and CDR2 SQIVND (reference sequence). The CDR3 sequence is 12 residues long. Trimming took off 2 bases at V and 5 bases at J, with 4 bases between the two ends. The chain has TRBV19 and TRBJ2-1; D gene unclear. The specimen sequenced was peripheral blood. This TCR was recovered from a man aged 50-59 years with active COVID-19. CDR3 coding DNA: TGTGCCAGTAGTATAAGCCACAATGAGCAGTTCTTC. It specifies CASSISHNEQFF.